The 24 T cell receptor beta chains reported below all come from one sample, sequenced in a study of blood T cell repertoires in COVID-19. Repertoires were generated with immunoSEQ multiplex PCR, while TCRdb's copy carries only in-frame clones and drops some. The table records 250,000 to 350,000 clones, approximately 89% of them present only once. Sequencing was done on a sample of PBMCs or T cells enriched from blood (not recorded which). The receptors were sampled from a woman between 50 and 59 years old who had been exposed to COVID-19.

The J gene is TRBJ2-1, the V gene TRBV18; maybe TRBD2 (5 bases). CDR1 and CDR2 (germline): KGHSH, LQKENI. The CDR3 length is 13 residues. The germline V and J ends were trimmed by 6 bases and 9 bases, with 15 bases remaining between them. The CDR3 loop is CASSPPGDGEQFF. CDR3 bases: TGTGCCAGCTCCCCGCCCGGGGATGGTGAGCAGTTCTTC.

CDR3 region: CASSSDGTGTNRAQHF. In nucleotides, the CDR3 is TGTGCCAGCAGTTCTGACGGGACAGGGACCAATCGAGCCCAGCATTTT. J is TRBJ1-5 and V is TRBV6-5, with 9 bases lining up with TRBD1. V was clipped by 4 bases and J by 11 bases; unmatched bases: 15. Germline lookup yields CDR1 MNHEY and CDR2 SVGAGI. The CDR3 has 16 residues.

This chain connects TRBV28 to TRBJ2-7; D is unresolved. Germline assignment: CDR1 MDHEN and CDR2 SYDVKM. The length of the CDR3 is 13 residues. The V and J ends lost 1 base and 3 bases respectively, with 7 bases between them. CDR3 protein: CASSLSIVYEQYF. The CDR3, as DNA: TGTGCCAGCAGTTTATCTATCGTCTACGAGCAGTACTTC. Full variable domain (missing parts from reference TRBV28 and TRBJ2-7): DVKVTQSSRYLVKRTGEKVFLECVQDMDHENMFWYRQDPGLGLRLIYFSYDVKMKEKGDIPEGYSVSREKKERFSLILESASTNQTSMYLCASSLSIVYEQYFGPGTRLTVT.

The genes are TRBV5-1 and TRBJ1-1; the D gene is possibly TRBD1 (5 bases). Germline V gives CDR1 SGHRS, CDR2 YFSETQ. Deletions cut 4 bases from V and 1 base from J, with 14 bases between. CDR3 length: 15 amino acids. The CDR3 DNA is TGCGCCAGCAGCCAACAATCGACAGAGAACACTGAAGCTTTCTTT. Translating gives CASSQQSTENTEAFF.

V gene TRBV5-1 combines with J gene TRBJ1-2, with D perhaps TRBD1 (5 bases). CDR1 and CDR2 (germline): SGHRS, YFSETQ. The V gene lost 0 bases and the J gene lost 3 bases, with 12 bases spanning the gap. This CDR3 is built from 15 residues. The CDR3, as DNA: TGCGCCAGCAGCTTGGTAACAGGCAATCACTATGGCTACACCTTC. Its translation: CASSLVTGNHYGYTF.

V gene TRBV5-1 combines with J gene TRBJ1-3; 7 bases map to TRBD1. This CDR3 comprises 17 residues. Per the germline V gene, CDR1 is SGHRS and CDR2 is YFSETQ. After removal of 4 bases from V and 0 bases from J, the junction contained 10 bases not matched to a gene. The CDR3 coding sequence is TGCGCCAGCAGCCGTGTAGGACAGGACTCCTCTGGAAACACCATATATTTT. Amino acids: CASSRVGQDSSGNTIYF.

This clone was recorded many times. The chain recombines TRBV7-9 with TRBJ2-2, with a possible D match to TRBD2 (5 bases). CDR1 and CDR2 (germline): SEHNR, FQNEAQ (reference sequence). This CDR3 is 15 amino acids long. V gave up 2 bases and J gave up 6 bases, with 13 bases separating them. The CDR3, as DNA: TGTGCCAGCAGCTTATCTCCGGGGTCCGCCGGGGAGCTGTTTTTT. Its translation is CASSLSPGSAGELFF. The complete variable domain, with remaining parts taken from reference TRBV7-9 and TRBJ2-2, reads DTGVSQNPRHKITKRGQNVTFRCDPISEHNRLYWYRQTLGQGPEFLTYFQNEAQLEKSRLLSDRFSAERPKGSFSTLEIQRTEQGDSAMYLCASSLSPGSAGELFFGEGSRLTVL.

The gene calls are TRBV6-1 and TRBJ2-1; no definite D call. The CDR3 contains 17 residues. V lost 0 bases to trimming and J lost 0 bases, with 12 bases between them. Germline V gives CDR1 MNHNS, CDR2 SASEGT. Here the CDR3 DNA reads TGTGCCAGCAGTGAAGCGCCTAAACGGAGCTCCTACAATGAGCAGTTCTTC. It specifies CASSEAPKRSSYNEQFF.

The chain couples TRBV7-9 to TRBJ2-7; the D is unclear. Trimming pared 3 bases from V and 2 bases from J, leaving 11 bases between. The V gene's germline CDR1 is SEHNR and CDR2 FQNEAQ (reference sequence). The CDR3 runs 14 residues. CDR3 sequence reads: CASSLRFDPYEQYF. As DNA, the CDR3 is TGTGCCAGCAGCTTGCGTTTCGATCCCTACGAGCAGTACTTC.

Worth noting for this clone: This sample includes further DNA sequences coding for the same CDR3. This chain joins TRBV28 and TRBJ2-7, with a tentative D call TRBD2 (6 bases). The CDR3 runs 14 residues. Between the trimmed V and J ends, which lost 3 bases and 1 base, there was a span of 10 bases. Germline assignment: CDR1 MDHEN and CDR2 SYDVKM. CDR3 nucleotide sequence: TGTGCCAGCAGTTTGGGGGGAGATTCCTACGAGCAGTACTTC. Protein product: CASSLGGDSYEQYF.

In its sample, this clone was seen once. The rearrangement links TRBV30 to TRBJ2-3; 9 nucleotides agree with TRBD1. The CDR3 is made up of 12 amino acids. The V and J ends lost 5 bases and 4 bases, in that order; junction bases with no gene match: 1. Per germline, CDR1 GTSNPN and CDR2 SVGIG (reference sequence). DNA of the CDR3: TGTGCCTGGGGACAGGGGTCAGATACGCAGTATTTT. It encodes CAWGQGSDTQYF. The variable domain in full, completed from reference TRBV30 and TRBJ2-3, reads SQTIHQWPATLVQPVGSPLSLECTVEGTSNPNLYWYRQAAGRGLQLLFYSVGIGQISSEVPQNLSASRPQDRQFILSSKKLLLSDSGFYLCAWGQGSDTQYFGPGTRLTVL.

The CDR3: CASSPTEGSYNSPLHF. The DNA for the CDR3 is TGCGCCAGCAGTCCGACCGAGGGTTCCTATAATTCACCCCTCCACTTT. V gene TRBV5-1 combines with J gene TRBJ1-6; D gene ambiguous. V was clipped by 5 bases and J by 1 base, with 13 bases between them. The length of the CDR3 is 16 residues. Germline lookup yields CDR1 SGHRS and CDR2 YFSETQ.

The rearrangement uses TRBV10-3 and TRBJ2-1, with D possibly matching TRBD2 (5 bases). The CDR3 totals 12 residues. Germline V CDR1 and CDR2: ENHRY, SYGVKD. V dropped 6 bases and J dropped 6 bases, with 9 bases sitting between them. The DNA for the CDR3 is TGTGCCATCAGCCCCGGGATCAATGAGCAGTTCTTC. This codes for CAISPGINEQFF.

The V call is TRBV5-1, the J call TRBJ2-2; maybe TRBD2 (6 bases). The V end lost 6 bases, the J end lost 1 base, and 10 bases lay between the germline ends. The CDR3 runs to 14 residues. Per germline, CDR1 SGHRS and CDR2 YFSETQ. CDR3 loop: CASMEGLNTGELFF. The CDR3 DNA follows: TGCGCCAGCATGGAGGGCCTGAACACCGGGGAGCTGTTTTTT.

This rearrangement joins TRBV19 to TRBJ1-1; 8 nucleotides match TRBD1. The CDR3 has 13 amino acids. The germline V gene encodes CDR1 LNHDA and CDR2 SQIVND (reference sequence). J lost 4 bases, V lost 6 bases, and 4 bases had no gene match. The CDR3 here is CASRDRASTEAFF. The CDR3 nucleotides are TGTGCCAGTAGGGACAGGGCCAGCACTGAAGCTTTCTTT.

The chain combines TRBV5-1 with TRBJ2-1; 10 bases fit TRBD1. V lost 4 bases to trimming and J lost 1 base; unmatched junction nucleotides: 5. CDR3 length equals 16 residues. Germline CDR1 is SGHRS and CDR2 is YFSETQ. CDR3 in DNA: TGCGCCAGCAGCGCAGAGGGACAGGGGTCCTACAATGAGCAGTTCTTC. Translating gives CASSAEGQGSYNEQFF.

The chain couples TRBV4-1 to TRBJ2-7; D uncertain. Trimming left V 0 bases short and J 2 bases short, with 11 bases between. CDR3 size: 15 residues. Per the germline V gene, CDR1 is MGHRA and CDR2 is YSYEKL. In nucleotides, the CDR3 is TGCGCCAGCAGCCAAGATTACCCGCAGACCTACGAGCAGTACTTC. It codes for CASSQDYPQTYEQYF.

This chain joins TRBV28 and TRBJ1-2, with 10 positions matching TRBD1. Trimming removed 5 bases from V and 2 bases from J; junction bases left unmatched: 8. CDR3 size: 16 residues. Per germline, CDR1 MDHEN and CDR2 SYDVKM. In DNA, the CDR3 is TGTGCCAGCAGTACCGTCCCGGGACAGGGGAACTATGGCTACACCTTC. Protein product: CASSTVPGQGNYGYTF.

The sample holds a few counts of this clone. The chain joins TRBV7-2 to TRBJ1-1; 12 bases map to TRBD1. Germline CDR1 is SGHTA and CDR2 is FQGNSA. CDR3 length: 16 amino acids. V gave up 8 bases and J gave up 5 bases; unmatched junction bases: 12. This chain's CDR3 is CASGTGTGGAWTEAFF. DNA for the CDR3: TGTGCCAGCGGAACCGGGACAGGGGGCGCGTGGACTGAAGCTTTCTTT.

V gene TRBV11-3 combines with J gene TRBJ1-1; perhaps TRBD1 as D (6 bases). Germline V lookup: CDR1 SGHNT, CDR2 YENEEA. The V gene lost 6 bases and the J gene lost 0 bases, with 8 bases spanning the gap. The CDR3 runs to 13 residues. The DNA for the CDR3 is TGTGCCAGCAGAAGACAGGTGAACACTGAAGCTTTCTTT. Protein: CASRRQVNTEAFF. The complete variable domain, with remaining parts taken from reference TRBV11-3 and TRBJ1-1, reads EAGVVQSPRYKIIEKKQPVAFWCNPISGHNTLYWYLQNLGQGPELLIRYENEEAVDDSQLPKDRFSAERLKGVDSTLKIQPAELGDSAVYLCASRRQVNTEAFFGQGTRLTVV.

V and J are TRBV4-2 and TRBJ2-7, with 9 bases lining up with TRBD2. Germline CDR1 LGHNA, CDR2 YNFKEQ. The CDR3 contains 17 residues. V lost 0 bases, J lost 5 bases, and 11 bases stayed unmatched. CDR3 nucleotide sequence: TGTGCCAGCAGCCAAGAAGGCAACAAGCGGGGGGTTCACGAGCAGTACTTC. It is translated as CASSQEGNKRGVHEQYF.

The CDR3 coding sequence is TGCGCCAGCACCGTTTCTAGCACAGATACGCAGTATTTT. Translated: CASTVSSTDTQYF. The chain carries TRBV5-1 and TRBJ2-3; D is unclear. Looked up from germline, CDR1 is SGHRS and CDR2 is YFSETQ. The CDR3 has 13 amino acids. The V gene lost 6 bases and the J gene lost 0 bases, with 8 bases spanning the gap.

This chain links TRBV12-3 or TRBV12-4 with TRBJ2-3; D is ambiguous. V was trimmed by 3 bases and J by 0 bases, leaving 4 bases between them. CDR3 size: 13 residues. The CDR3 DNA reads as TGTGCCAGCAGTTTGAGAAGCACAGATACGCAGTATTTT. This sequence encodes CASSLRSTDTQYF.

V is TRBV5-1 and J is TRBJ2-3; the match to TRBD1 covers 10 bases. The CDR3 runs 17 residues. J lost 3 bases, V lost 0 bases, and 7 bases had no gene match. CDR1 is SGHRS and CDR2 is YFSETQ in the germline V gene. This CDR3 is CASSLANGQGGTDTQYF. The CDR3 nucleotides are TGCGCCAGCAGCTTGGCAAATGGACAGGGGGGGACAGATACGCAGTATTTT.